This T cell receptor beta chain was profiled in a study of response to subunit inactivated influenza vaccine. Study findings and constraints: Few additional T cells are recruited per seasonal influenza vaccination, authors suggested.

CDR1 ENHRY and CDR2 SYGVKD come from the germline V gene. Losses at the gene ends were 7 bases for V and 0 bases for J; bases not matched to a gene: 6. The length of the CDR3 is 16 residues. The sample holds a few counts of this clonotype. Its antigen is not identified. TCRdb analysed the RT-PCR reads with MiXCR anew, one entry per CDR3 protein. The sample yields 550,000 to 600,000 distinct CDR3 sequences, 12% seen once. The chain uses TRBV10-3 and TRBJ2-1; 10 bases are shared with TRBD2. The sample was PBMCs from blood, taken on the day of vaccination. The receptor comes from a man in his fifties who received an inactivated influenza vaccine. The CDR3 DNA sequence: TGTGCCATCAAACGTAGCGGGAGGAGCTCCTACAATGAGCAGTTCTTC. Its translation is CAIKRSGRSSYNEQFF.